What follows are 28 T cell receptor beta chains derived from one specimen sequenced in a study of blood T cell repertoires in COVID-19. Sequenced by immunoSEQ multiplex PCR; TCRdb stores in-frame clones only, minus some. The table lists approximately 280,000 clones, more than 85% of them singletons. Sequencing was done on a sample of peripheral blood. The receptors stem from a middle-aged man with acute or convalescent COVID-19.

V is TRBV6-2 or TRBV6-3 and J is TRBJ2-7; D gene ambiguous. Trimming stripped 4 bases from V and 7 bases from J, with 14 bases between. This CDR3 contains 13 residues. CDR1 and CDR2 (germline): MNHEY, SVGEGT. CDR3 loop: CASSSSVRGEQYF. In nucleotides, the CDR3 is TGTGCCAGCAGTTCCTCGGTGCGAGGAGAGCAGTACTTC.

The chain combines TRBV4-2 with TRBJ1-3; D is uncertain. Germline CDR1 is LGHNA and CDR2 is YNFKEQ. The CDR3 contains 17 residues. V gave up 0 bases and J gave up 1 base, with 13 bases separating them. CDR3 loop: CASSQDAGLGSGNTIYF. As DNA, the CDR3 is TGTGCCAGCAGCCAAGATGCAGGCCTCGGATCTGGAAACACCATATATTTT.

The chain couples TRBV9 to TRBJ2-7, with 9 positions matching TRBD1. V trimming: 4 bases; J trimming: 5 bases; junction bases outside the gene matches: 7. CDR1 SGDLS and CDR2 YYNGEE come from the germline V gene. This CDR3 has 14 residues. The CDR3 sequence: CASSTRDRVHEQYF. DNA for the CDR3: TGTGCCAGCAGCACCCGGGACAGGGTCCACGAGCAGTACTTC. Looking up the rest from reference TRBV9 and TRBJ2-7 gives the full variable domain: DSGVTQTPKHLITATGQRVTLRCSPRSGDLSVYWYQQSLDQGLQFLIQYYNGEERAKGNILERFSAQQFPDLHSELNLSSLELGDSALYFCASSTRDRVHEQYFGPGTRLTVT.

The J gene is TRBJ1-5, the V gene TRBV6-6; no firm D call. Between the trimmed V and J ends, which lost 6 bases and 9 bases, there was a span of 15 bases. Germline assignment: CDR1 MNHNY and CDR2 SVGAGI (reference sequence). The CDR3 sequence is 13 residues long. CDR3 nucleotides: TGTGCCAGCAGCCTGGAGCGGGAGTCGCCCCAGCATTTT. Its translation is CASSLERESPQHF.

V gene TRBV11-2 combines with J gene TRBJ2-7, with no clear D. The germline gives CDR1 SGHAT, CDR2 FQNNGV. The CDR3 has 13 amino acids. The V gene lost 1 base and the J gene lost 6 bases, with 10 bases spanning the gap. The CDR3 nucleotides read TGTGCCAGCAGCTTAGGGGTCGCAGGCGAGCAGTACTTC. Amino acids: CASSLGVAGEQYF.

The rearrangement uses TRBV5-1 and TRBJ2-3; a weak D match, TRBD2 (6 bases). CDR3 size: 18 residues. The V end lost 3 bases, the J end lost 0 bases, and 20 bases lay between the germline ends. The germline CDR1 and CDR2 sequences are SGHRS and YFSETQ. The CDR3 coding sequence is TGCGCCAGCAGCTCGGCGGGACGTACGTCGACTAGCACAGATACGCAGTATTTT. Translated, it gives CASSSAGRTSTSTDTQYF.

This clone was seen once. The chain recombines TRBV6-5 with TRBJ2-6; D is uncertain. CDR1 is MNHEY and CDR2 is SVGAGI in the germline V gene. Trimming removed 2 bases from V and 2 bases from J, with 7 bases in between. The CDR3 length is 15 residues. CDR3 nucleotides: TGTGCCAGCAGTTACCTTGGAGCTGGGGCCAACGTCCTGACTTTC. Protein sequence: CASSYLGAGANVLTF.

The chain uses TRBV9 and TRBJ2-5, with 9 bases lining up with TRBD1. This CDR3 has 16 residues. The V segment lost 0 bases and the J segment 0 bases; nucleotides outside the gene matches: 3. Germline V gene data show CDR1 as SGDLS and CDR2 as YYNGEE. CDR3 region: CASSVGTGVYQETQYF. The CDR3 region has the DNA TGTGCCAGCAGCGTAGGGACAGGGGTGTACCAAGAGACCCAGTACTTC.

The table lists this clone with a few counts. The V call is TRBV30, the J call TRBJ1-1, with TRBD1 matching over 9 bases. This CDR3 has 18 amino acids. Losses at the gene ends were 0 bases for V and 1 base for J; bases not matched to a gene: 12. CDR1 GTSNPN and CDR2 SVGIG come from the germline V gene (reference sequence). The CDR3 loop reads CAWSVRGQGPLRNTEAFF. CDR3 nucleotides: TGTGCCTGGAGTGTAAGGGGACAGGGACCACTGCGGAACACTGAAGCTTTCTTT.

The CDR3 spells CAWSEKGGGGKLFF. The CDR3 coding sequence is TGTGCCTGGAGTGAAAAAGGGGGCGGAGGAAAACTGTTTTTT. The V gene is TRBV30, the J gene TRBJ1-4; 7 positions match TRBD1. CDR1 is GTSNPN, CDR2 SVGIG, per germline (reference sequence). This CDR3 is 14 amino acids long. The V and J ends lost 1 base and 10 bases, in that order; junction bases with no gene match: 9.

The CDR3 DNA follows: TGTGCCAGCAGCCAAGAAGGGGGTTATGAAAAACTGTTTTTT. This sequence encodes CASSQEGGYEKLFF. This chain links TRBV3-1 (or the pseudogene TRBV3-2) with TRBJ1-4, with D perhaps matching TRBD1 (6 bases). V gave up 0 bases and J gave up 6 bases, with 8 bases separating them. CDR1 and CDR2 from the germline V gene are LGHDT and YNNKEL (reference sequence). CDR3 length equals 14 residues.

The V gene is TRBV20-1, the J gene TRBJ1-3; D unresolved. The CDR3 totals 11 residues. The germline V gene encodes CDR1 DFQATT and CDR2 SNEGSKA (reference sequence). V dropped 6 bases and J dropped 7 bases, with 10 bases sitting between them. CDR3 sequence reads: CSAGPENTIYF. The CDR3, as DNA: TGCAGTGCGGGCCCTGAGAACACCATATATTTT.

The rearrangement uses TRBV7-8 and TRBJ1-1, with D perhaps matching TRBD1 (5 bases). Germline lookup yields CDR1 SGHVS and CDR2 FQNEAQ. Trimming left V 5 bases short and J 1 base short, with 14 bases between. The CDR3 is made up of 15 amino acids. Here the CDR3 reads CASSPHRFSNTEAFF. The CDR3 DNA reads TGTGCCAGCAGCCCCCACAGGTTCTCGAACACTGAAGCTTTCTTT.

This clone appeared a few times. This rearrangement joins TRBV30 to TRBJ2-3; weak D call: TRBD2 (7 bases). This CDR3 has 15 residues. Trimming removed 1 base from V and 5 bases from J, with 16 bases in between. Germline loops: CDR1 GTSNPN, CDR2 SVGIG (reference sequence). CDR3 bases: TGTGCCTGGAGTGAAATCGGGGGGCCTGAAGATACGCAGTATTTT. It encodes CAWSEIGGPEDTQYF.

The rearrangement links TRBV11-2 to TRBJ2-7, with 10 bases matching TRBD2. The germline V gene has CDR1 SGHAT and CDR2 FQNNGV. The J segment lost 2 bases and the V segment lost 3 bases, leaving 4 bases of the junction unmatched. This CDR3 spans 15 amino acids. CDR3 nucleotides: TGTGCCAGCAGCTTCTCTAGCGGGGGAACCTACGAGCAGTACTTC. Protein product: CASSFSSGGTYEQYF.

The chain has TRBV28 and TRBJ1-1, with D hard to call. Germline V gene sequence: CDR1 MDHEN, CDR2 SYDVKM. CDR3 size: 12 residues. V lost 5 bases, J lost 11 bases, and 15 bases lay in between. Here the CDR3 reads CASSPPRSGAFF. Written as DNA, the CDR3 is TGTGCCAGCAGTCCCCCCCGATCGGGGGCTTTCTTT.

The V gene is TRBV9, the J gene TRBJ1-2; D is perhaps TRBD1 (6 bases). Per germline, CDR1 SGDLS and CDR2 YYNGEE. The CDR3 consists of 17 residues. The V gene lost 4 bases and the J gene lost 5 bases, with 24 bases spanning the gap. CDR3 nucleotide sequence: TGTGCCAGCAGCACAAATTCCGGGACAAGCCTATCATATGGCTACACCTTC. Its translation: CASSTNSGTSLSYGYTF.

CDR3 loop: CASRGALSQPQHF. CDR3 DNA sequence: TGTGCCAGCAGGGGAGCTTTGAGTCAGCCCCAGCATTTT. The V and J genes are TRBV12-3 or TRBV12-4 and TRBJ1-5; no clear D. The V end was cut by 6 bases, the J end by 6 bases, with 12 bases between. CDR3 length equals 13 residues.

The chain joins TRBV5-6 to TRBJ1-5, with D unresolved. The length of the CDR3 is 14 residues. Germline V gene data show CDR1 as SGHDT and CDR2 as YYEEEE. V shed 1 base and J shed 0 bases, with 5 bases lying between them. The CDR3 here is CASSLRGSNQPQHF. DNA of the CDR3: TGTGCCAGCAGCTTGCGGGGTAGCAATCAGCCCCAGCATTTT.

V and J are TRBV6-5 and TRBJ1-6; a weak D match, TRBD1 (5 bases). The germline V gene has CDR1 MNHEY and CDR2 SVGAGI. This CDR3 has 13 amino acids. The V gene lost 9 bases and the J gene lost 8 bases, with 14 bases spanning the gap. The CDR3: CASQGFEDSPLHF. The CDR3 DNA follows: TGTGCCAGTCAGGGTTTTGAGGATTCACCCCTCCACTTT.

This chain's CDR3 is CASSSASPAGGPPDTQYF. CDR3 coding DNA: TGTGCCAGCAGTTCGGCCTCACCAGCGGGGGGGCCCCCAGATACGCAGTATTTT. The J gene is TRBJ2-3, the V gene TRBV5-4, with 10 bases aligning to TRBD2. Unmatched junction bases numbered 16, after V lost 5 bases and J lost 4 bases. CDR1 is SGHNT and CDR2 is YYREEE in the germline V gene (reference sequence). The CDR3 runs to 18 residues.

The chain recombines TRBV5-6 with TRBJ2-2; D perhaps matches TRBD2 (6 bases). CDR3 length: 14 amino acids. Trimming took off 3 bases at V and 6 bases at J, with 12 bases between the two ends. Germline V CDR1 and CDR2: SGHDT, YYEEEE. CDR3 in DNA: TGTGCCAGCAGCTCCGGGACTCCGGCCGGGGAGCTGTTTTTT. Translating it yields CASSSGTPAGELFF.

The chain couples TRBV6-4 to TRBJ2-3, with 9 bases aligning to TRBD2. V gave up 6 bases and J gave up 6 bases; unmatched junction bases: 7. CDR1 is MRHNA, CDR2 SNTAGT, per germline. The CDR3 is 14 residues long. In nucleotides, the CDR3 is TGTGCCAGCAGGCTTCTAGCGGGGACGGATACGCAGTATTTT. Its protein is CASRLLAGTDTQYF.

J is TRBJ1-1 and V is TRBV29-1, with D perhaps TRBD1 (6 bases). This CDR3 region has 11 residues. V dropped 7 bases and J dropped 4 bases, with 10 bases sitting between them. Per the germline V gene, CDR1 is SQVTM and CDR2 is ANQGSEA. DNA of the CDR3: TGCAGCGCGGTCAGGGGCACTGAAGCTTTCTTT. It is translated as CSAVRGTEAFF.

The V call is TRBV11-2, the J call TRBJ1-5; 8 nucleotides align to TRBD1. Trimming cost V 1 base and J 6 bases; bases outside gene matches: 5. The CDR3 sequence is 15 residues long. Germline V gene sequence: CDR1 SGHAT, CDR2 FQNNGV. The CDR3 loop reads CASSLGSDRGQPQHF. In DNA, the CDR3 is TGTGCCAGCAGCTTAGGGTCCGACAGGGGTCAGCCCCAGCATTTT. Drawing the rest from reference TRBV11-2 and TRBJ1-5, the complete variable domain is EAGVAQSPRYKIIEKRQSVAFWCNPISGHATLYWYQQILGQGPKLLIQFQNNGVVDDSQLPKDRFSAERLKGVDSTLKIQPAKLEDSAVYLCASSLGSDRGQPQHFGDGTRLSIL.

This rearrangement joins TRBV12-5 to TRBJ1-1; no clear D gene. The CDR3 consists of 14 residues. Deletions cut 1 base from V and 4 bases from J, with 10 bases between. The germline V gene has CDR1 LGHNT and CDR2 FRNRAP. For the CDR3, the DNA is TGTGCTAGTGGTTTGGCCAGTACAAGCACTGAAGCTTTCTTT. Amino acids: CASGLASTSTEAFF.

The CDR3 spells CAWRKGGASGYTF. CDR3 sequence (DNA): TGTGCCTGGAGAAAAGGGGGGGCAAGTGGCTACACCTTC. The J gene is TRBJ1-2, the V gene TRBV30; D perhaps matches TRBD1 (6 bases). The CDR3 extends over 13 amino acids. V dropped 3 bases and J dropped 7 bases, with 15 bases sitting between them. Germline-derived CDR1 and CDR2 are GTSNPN and SVGIG (reference sequence). Full variable domain (outside the CDR3, taken from reference TRBV30 and TRBJ1-2): SQTIHQWPATLVQPVGSPLSLECTVEGTSNPNLYWYRQAAGRGLQLLFYSVGIGQISSEVPQNLSASRPQDRQFILSSKKLLLSDSGFYLCAWRKGGASGYTFGSGTRLTVV.

The V call is TRBV5-4, the J call TRBJ2-7, with a weak D call TRBD2 (5 bases). Germline V gene lookup returns CDR1 SGHNT and CDR2 YYREEE (reference sequence). Trimming took 4 bases from V and 3 from J, leaving 11 bases between them. CDR3 length: 13 residues. The CDR3 DNA reads TGTGCCAGCAGCATGTCCGGGGTCTACGAGCAGTACTTC. Residues: CASSMSGVYEQYF.